In this sample, the clone carrying this T cell receptor (beta chain) turned up once. Its antigen is undetermined. The data were taken from a study of radiation and T cells in renal cell carcinoma. Study-wide results and limits: In blood, top tumor clones expanded by 2 weeks, shrinking by 4.

Time point meaning: baseline pretreatment blood. Sample treatment: 15 Gy SBRT to primary tumor, nephrectomy 4 weeks later. After SBRT, blood was collected at 2 and 4 weeks, plus baseline. This renal cell carcinoma was of the clear cell type. Germline-derived CDR1 and CDR2 are SGHTA and FQGNSA. The CDR3 spans 13 residues. Trimming left V 1 base short and J 4 bases short, with 5 bases between. Profiled with immunoSEQ multiplex PCR; TCRdb holds only in-frame clones, not every one. The sample carries some 120,000 clones, roughly 80% recorded once. This specimen was blood, taken from a patient whose treatment included radiotherapy and nephrectomy. This chain joins TRBV7-2 and TRBJ1-5, with no clear D. The TCR was taken from a woman aged 60-75 years with renal cell carcinoma. The CDR3 coding sequence is TGTGCCAGCAGCTTAGTAGAGAATCAGCCCCAGCATTTT. Translated: CASSLVENQPQHF.